The present T cell receptor (beta chain) was sequenced within a study of T cell responses to AZD1222 COVID-19 vaccine. Study-wide findings and caveats: The donor group comprised mostly white British people and more females; the analysis possibly underestimated clonal diversity. Reports indicate that nearly half of spike-specific TCRs are directed at unmutated variant regions.

In its sample, this clone was seen once. Its antigen is not known. CDR1 is KGHSH and CDR2 is LQKENI in the germline V gene. The CDR3 totals 15 residues. V lost 3 bases, J lost 5 bases, and 8 bases stayed unmatched. TCRdb keeps only in-frame clones here, not all; method: immunoSEQ multiplex PCR. The sample gives fewer than 150,000 clones, 70% to 90% of which show up once; 4.7% is in the top ten. The chain joins TRBV18 to TRBJ1-1, with 8 bases lining up with TRBD1. The sample consisted of peripheral blood, taken on day 0 of AZD1222 vaccination. This receptor was identified in an adult in good health. The DNA for the CDR3 is TGTGCCAGCTCACCCAGGGGCAGGGGGCTGACTGAAGCTTTCTTT. As protein: CASSPRGRGLTEAFF. Full variable domain (missing parts from reference TRBV18 and TRBJ1-1): NAGVMQNPRHLVRRRGQEARLRCSPMKGHSHVYWYRQLPEEGLKFMVYLQKENIIDESGMPKERFSAEFPKEGPSILRIQQVVRGDSAAYFCASSPRGRGLTEAFFGQGTRLTVV.